This TCR beta chain was observed in a study of blood T cell repertoires in COVID-19. As handled by the study authors: Amplification from reference gene primers served as the basis for estimated nucleated cell counts. Assay: immunoSEQ multiplex PCR; the TCRdb copy retains only in-frame clones and omits some. V and J calls plus clone size are reproduced from that table; the DNA served to infer D and trimming. The sample contains about 24,000 clones, roughly 88% of which appear only once. The CDR3 runs to 20 residues. The sequencing sample was made of peripheral blood. The TCR comes from a human donor with active COVID-19. The donor label of this sample is uncertain. The chain employs TRBV21-1 and TRBJ2-1; the table's D gene call, TRBD2, was not cross checked with the DNA. TRBV21-1 is a known pseudogene. The CDR3 bases are TGTGCCAGCAGGCCGAGCCTTCTAGCGGGAGTTTCCCCCGAATGGAATGAGCAGTTCTTC. It translates to CASRPSLLAGVSPEWNEQFF.